The rows below give T cell receptor beta chains drawn from one sample of a study of blood T cell repertoires in COVID-19. Measured with immunoSEQ multiplex PCR; TCRdb has only the in-frame clones, and not every one. The sample has roughly 200,000 clones; 80% to 85% are singletons. The sequencing sample was made of peripheral blood. These receptors were collected from a man aged 45-65 years with active or convalescent COVID-19. CDR3s include the opening cysteine and the closing phenylalanine or tryptophan. Fields, in order: V gene, D gene, clone size, J gene, CDR3 protein, CDR3 DNA. The D gene is left open where the match is weak. Size tells how often a clone was seen (once, few, many) or the class of an expanded clone, and some rows leave it out.

V: TRBV5-6; D: TRBD2; size: -; J: TRBJ2-5; CDR3: CASSFIAGGIDQETQYF; DNA: TGTGCCAGCAGCTTCATAGCGGGGGGGATTGACCAAGAGACCCAGTACTTC
V: TRBV6-2/TRBV6-3; D: -; size: medium-sized; J: TRBJ1-1; CDR3: CASSSQVLNTEAFF; DNA: TGTGCCAGCAGTTCACAGGTCCTGAACACTGAAGCTTTCTTT
V: TRBV6-5; D: -; size: -; J: TRBJ2-2; CDR3: CASSSGWGGELFF; DNA: TGTGCCAGCAGTTCGGGGTGGGGCGGGGAGCTGTTTTTT
V: TRBV30; D: TRBD2; size: -; J: TRBJ2-3; CDR3: CAWRGRGGFATQYF; DNA: TGTGCCTGGAGGGGCCGGGGGGGATTCGCTACGCAGTATTTT
V: TRBV3-1/TRBV3-2; D: TRBD1; size: -; J: TRBJ2-7; CDR3: CASSQDWGTGVYEQYF; DNA: TGTGCCAGCAGCCAAGATTGGGGGACAGGGGTCTACGAGCAGTACTTC
V: TRBV10-3; D: TRBD1; size: -; J: TRBJ2-7; CDR3: CASGQGAFDEQYF; DNA: TGTGCCAGCGGACAGGGGGCTTTCGACGAGCAGTACTTC
V: TRBV18; D: -; size: -; J: TRBJ2-3; CDR3: CASSSAGTNIRTDTQYF; DNA: TGTGCCAGCTCATCAGCCGGGACAAACATACGCACAGATACGCAGTATTTT
V: TRBV4-2; D: -; size: -; J: TRBJ2-1; CDR3: CASSQAPRSDSYNEQFF; DNA: TGTGCCAGCAGCCAAGCCCCTCGGAGCGACTCCTACAATGAGCAGTTCTTC
V: TRBV5-1; D: -; size: -; J: TRBJ2-3; CDR3: CASSFTRDTQYF; DNA: TGCGCCAGCAGCTTCACCCGGGATACGCAGTATTTT
V: TRBV7-2; D: -; size: -; J: TRBJ1-2; CDR3: CASSFGAAENYGYTF; DNA: TGTGCCAGCAGCTTTGGAGCAGCCGAAAACTATGGCTACACCTTC
V: TRBV6-4; D: TRBD2; size: many; J: TRBJ2-3; CDR3: CASSDSTSGGDTQYF; DNA: TGTGCCAGCAGTGACTCGACTAGCGGGGGGGATACGCAGTATTTT
V: TRBV7-9; D: TRBD1; size: -; J: TRBJ1-5; CDR3: CASSLGTGQNQPQHF; DNA: TGTGCCAGCAGCTTAGGGACAGGGCAAAATCAGCCCCAGCATTTT
V: TRBV3-1/TRBV3-2; D: -; size: -; J: TRBJ2-4; CDR3: CASSPPVGLAKNIQYF; DNA: TGTGCCAGCAGCCCCCCGGTGGGACTAGCCAAAAACATTCAGTACTTC
V: TRBV5-4; D: -; size: once; J: TRBJ1-2; CDR3: CASSLGREGYTF; DNA: TGTGCCAGCAGCTTGGGTAGGGAGGGCTACACCTTC
V: TRBV2; D: -; size: -; J: TRBJ1-3; CDR3: CASSMGASGNTIYF; DNA: TGTGCCAGCAGTATGGGGGCCTCTGGAAACACCATATATTTT
V: TRBV2; D: TRBD1; size: -; J: TRBJ2-7; CDR3: CASSEGDRGSYEQYF; DNA: TGTGCCAGCAGTGAAGGAGACAGGGGATCCTACGAGCAGTACTTC
V: TRBV7-9; D: -; size: -; J: TRBJ1-5; CDR3: CASSLDGAGLGNQPQHF; DNA: TGTGCCAGCAGCTTAGATGGAGCAGGGCTGGGCAATCAGCCCCAGCATTTT
V: TRBV5-5; D: -; size: once; J: TRBJ1-2; CDR3: CASSLAGRGYTF; DNA: TGTGCCAGCAGCTTAGCGGGGCGCGGCTACACCTTC
V: TRBV27; D: -; size: -; J: TRBJ1-2; CDR3: CASTFSGGGYTF; DNA: TGTGCCAGCACCTTTTCGGGGGGGGGCTACACCTTC
V: TRBV27; D: TRBD1; size: -; J: TRBJ2-7; CDR3: CASSLDRGHSYEQYF; DNA: TGTGCCAGCAGTCTGGACAGGGGGCACTCCTACGAGCAGTACTTC
V: TRBV29-1; D: -; size: -; J: TRBJ1-1; CDR3: CSVQTASNTEAFF; DNA: TGCAGCGTCCAGACAGCTTCGAACACTGAAGCTTTCTTT
V: TRBV28; D: TRBD2; size: -; J: TRBJ2-5; CDR3: CASGLAGDTETQYF; DNA: TGTGCCAGCGGGCTAGCGGGGGATACTGAGACCCAGTACTTC
V: TRBV6-4; D: -; size: few; J: TRBJ1-6; CDR3: CASSDYWRSSYNSPLHF; DNA: TGTGCCAGCAGTGACTATTGGAGGAGCTCCTATAATTCACCCCTCCACTTT
V: TRBV11-2; D: TRBD2; size: -; J: TRBJ2-5; CDR3: CASSFRASGGQETQYF; DNA: TGTGCCAGCAGCTTTAGGGCTAGCGGGGGCCAAGAGACCCAGTACTTC
V: TRBV7-2; D: -; size: -; J: TRBJ2-7; CDR3: CASSLVGGATYEQYF; DNA: TGTGCCAGCAGCTTAGTGGGCGGGGCAACCTACGAGCAGTACTTC
V: TRBV25-1; D: TRBD2; size: -; J: TRBJ2-5; CDR3: CASSEYGGGQETQYF; DNA: TGTGCCAGCAGTGAATATGGGGGGGGACAAGAGACCCAGTACTTC
V: TRBV7-2; D: -; size: -; J: TRBJ1-3; CDR3: CASSGTQGDTIYF; DNA: TGTGCCAGCAGCGGGACTCAGGGAGACACCATATATTTT
V: TRBV7-6; D: TRBD2; size: -; J: TRBJ2-2; CDR3: CASSSLLAEDTGELFF; DNA: TGTGCCAGCAGCTCTTTACTAGCGGAAGACACCGGGGAGCTGTTTTTT
V: TRBV3-1/TRBV3-2; D: TRBD1; size: -; J: TRBJ2-5; CDR3: CASNQGATGEETQYF; DNA: TGTGCCAGCAACCAAGGAGCTACAGGGGAGGAGACCCAGTACTTC
V: TRBV6-5; D: TRBD1; size: -; J: TRBJ1-2; CDR3: CASVDRYYGYTF; DNA: TGTGCCAGCGTGGACAGGTACTATGGCTACACCTTC
V: TRBV6-4; D: TRBD1; size: -; J: TRBJ1-1; CDR3: CASRDWDRSTEAFF; DNA: TGTGCCAGCCGTGACTGGGACAGAAGCACTGAAGCTTTCTTT
V: TRBV11-3; D: -; size: -; J: TRBJ1-5; CDR3: CASSLGTEGLTNRSNQPQHF; DNA: TGTGCCAGCAGCTTAGGGACGGAGGGACTGACCAACCGTAGCAATCAGCCCCAGCATTTT
V: TRBV11-2; D: -; size: few; J: TRBJ2-3; CDR3: CASSQIVGGERDTQYF; DNA: TGTGCCAGCAGCCAAATAGTAGGGGGGGAGAGGGATACGCAGTATTTT
V: TRBV7-2; D: TRBD1; size: -; J: TRBJ1-1; CDR3: CASRFTGANTEAFF; DNA: TGTGCCAGCAGGTTCACAGGGGCGAACACTGAAGCTTTCTTT
V: TRBV4-2; D: TRBD1; size: -; J: TRBJ1-4; CDR3: CASSQEGTGLNEKLFF; DNA: TGTGCCAGCAGCCAAGAAGGGACAGGGCTTAATGAAAAACTGTTTTTT
V: TRBV29-1; D: -; size: -; J: TRBJ1-2; CDR3: CSVAGYTF; DNA: TGCAGCGTTGCAGGCTACACCTTC
V: TRBV19; D: TRBD1; size: -; J: TRBJ2-2; CDR3: CASSTDRGTGELFF; DNA: TGTGCCAGTAGTACTGACAGGGGGACCGGGGAGCTGTTTTTT
V: TRBV6-5; D: -; size: -; J: TRBJ2-2; CDR3: CASSVTLAGELFF; DNA: TGTGCCAGCTCAGTTACCCTCGCCGGGGAGCTGTTTTTT
V: TRBV30; D: -; size: -; J: TRBJ1-2; CDR3: CASEARNGYTF; DNA: TGTGCCTCAGAGGCCCGTAATGGCTACACCTTC
V: TRBV5-4; D: TRBD1; size: few; J: TRBJ1-1; CDR3: CASSLEGARTEAFF; DNA: TGTGCCAGCAGCTTAGAGGGGGCGCGTACTGAAGCTTTCTTT
V: TRBV2; D: TRBD1; size: -; J: TRBJ2-7; CDR3: CASSPGTAYEQYF; DNA: TGTGCCAGCAGTCCCGGGACAGCCTACGAGCAGTACTTC
V: TRBV24-1; D: TRBD2; size: -; J: TRBJ2-3; CDR3: CATSTAGTTDTQYF; DNA: TGTGCCACCAGTACAGCGGGGACCACAGATACGCAGTATTTT
V: TRBV4-2; D: -; size: -; J: TRBJ1-3; CDR3: CASSQDRGVGNTIYF; DNA: TGTGCCAGCAGCCAAGATCGGGGGGTAGGAAACACCATATATTTT
V: TRBV6-5; D: TRBD1; size: -; J: TRBJ1-2; CDR3: CASMGTANYGYTF; DNA: TGTGCCAGCATGGGGACAGCTAACTATGGCTACACCTTC
V: TRBV28; D: TRBD1; size: -; J: TRBJ2-3; CDR3: CASTVPGQLTDTQYF; DNA: TGTGCCAGCACTGTCCCGGGACAGTTAACAGATACGCAGTATTTT
V: TRBV7-9; D: -; size: -; J: TRBJ1-6; CDR3: CASNLDGRGYNSPLHF; DNA: TGTGCCAGCAACCTCGACGGCAGGGGATATAATTCACCCCTCCACTTT
V: TRBV6-6; D: TRBD1; size: -; J: TRBJ1-2; CDR3: CASSSRTGQGEGYTF; DNA: TGTGCCAGCAGTTCTAGGACAGGGCAGGGGGAGGGCTACACCTTC
V: TRBV7-3; D: -; size: -; J: TRBJ2-7; CDR3: CASSLEGGRGEQYF; DNA: TGTGCCAGCAGCTTAGAAGGAGGGCGGGGAGAGCAGTACTTC
V: TRBV1; D: -; size: -; J: TRBJ1-1; CDR3: CTSSQDQGDTEAFF; DNA: TGCACCAGCAGCCAAGATCAAGGGGACACTGAAGCTTTCTTT
V: TRBV6-5; D: -; size: -; J: TRBJ1-1; CDR3: CASIVQNTEAFF; DNA: TGTGCCAGCATTGTACAGAACACTGAAGCTTTCTTT
V: TRBV7-2; D: -; size: -; J: TRBJ1-6; CDR3: CASSLGSGLYNSPLHF; DNA: TGTGCCAGCAGCTTAGGTTCGGGACTCTATAATTCACCCCTCCACTTT
V: TRBV9; D: -; size: -; J: TRBJ1-6; CDR3: CASSVGSTDSPLHF; DNA: TGTGCCAGCAGCGTTGGTAGTACGGATTCACCCCTCCACTTT
V: TRBV19; D: TRBD1; size: -; J: TRBJ1-5; CDR3: CASSTTGPYGKWNQPQHF; DNA: TGTGCCAGTAGTACGACAGGGCCCTATGGTAAATGGAATCAGCCCCAGCATTTT